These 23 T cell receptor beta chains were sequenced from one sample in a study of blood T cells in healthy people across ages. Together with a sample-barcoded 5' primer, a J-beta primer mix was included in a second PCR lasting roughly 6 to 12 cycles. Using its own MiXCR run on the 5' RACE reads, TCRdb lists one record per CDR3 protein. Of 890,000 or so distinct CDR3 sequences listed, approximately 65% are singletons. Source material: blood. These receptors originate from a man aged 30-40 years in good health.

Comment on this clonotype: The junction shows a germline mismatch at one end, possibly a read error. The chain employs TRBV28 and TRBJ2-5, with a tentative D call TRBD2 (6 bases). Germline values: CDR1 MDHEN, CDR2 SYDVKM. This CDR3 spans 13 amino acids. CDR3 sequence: CASSVSGKESQYF. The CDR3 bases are TGTGCCAGCAGTGTTAGCGGCAAAGAGTCCCAGTACTTC.

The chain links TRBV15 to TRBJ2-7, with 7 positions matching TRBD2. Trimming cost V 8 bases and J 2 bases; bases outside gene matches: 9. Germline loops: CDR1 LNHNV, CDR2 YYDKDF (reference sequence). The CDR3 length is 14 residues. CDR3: CATGLAGEAYEQYF. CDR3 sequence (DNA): TGTGCCACCGGACTGGCGGGGGAGGCCTACGAGCAGTACTTC.

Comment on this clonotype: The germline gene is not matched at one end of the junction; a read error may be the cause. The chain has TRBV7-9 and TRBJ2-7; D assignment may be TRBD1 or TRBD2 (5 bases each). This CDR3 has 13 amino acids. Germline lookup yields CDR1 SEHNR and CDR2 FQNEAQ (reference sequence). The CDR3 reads CASRLGESEGQYF. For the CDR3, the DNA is TGTGCCAGCAGGTTAGGGGAAAGCGAGGGGCAGTACTTC.

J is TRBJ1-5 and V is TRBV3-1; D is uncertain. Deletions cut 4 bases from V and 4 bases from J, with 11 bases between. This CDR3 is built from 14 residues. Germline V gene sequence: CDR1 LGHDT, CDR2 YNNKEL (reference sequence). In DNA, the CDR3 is TGTGCCAGCAGCCTTCTGGGAGAAAATCAGCCCCAGCATTTT. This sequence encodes CASSLLGENQPQHF.

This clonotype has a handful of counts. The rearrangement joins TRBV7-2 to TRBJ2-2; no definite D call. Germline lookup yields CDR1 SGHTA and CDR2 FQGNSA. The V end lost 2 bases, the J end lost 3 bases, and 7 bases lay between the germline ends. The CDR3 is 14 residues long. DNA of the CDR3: TGTGCCAGCAGCTTATTATCAGACACCGGGGAGCTGTTTTTT. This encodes CASSLLSDTGELFF.

The CDR3 region has the DNA TGCGCCAGCAGCTTGAGGCCGGGACTAGAACAAGAGACCCAGTACTTC. Residues: CASSLRPGLEQETQYF. J is TRBJ2-5 and V is TRBV5-1, with 8 nucleotides matching TRBD2. V shed 1 base, J shed 2 bases, and the junction held 7 bases outside the gene matches. CDR3 size: 16 residues. The V gene's germline CDR1 is SGHRS and CDR2 YFSETQ. Full variable domain (remainder filled in from reference TRBV5-1 and TRBJ2-5): KAGVTQTPRYLIKTRGQQVTLSCSPISGHRSVSWYQQTPGQGLQFLFEYFSETQRNKGNFPGRFSGRQFSNSRSEMNVSTLELGDSALYLCASSLRPGLEQETQYFGPGTRLLVL.

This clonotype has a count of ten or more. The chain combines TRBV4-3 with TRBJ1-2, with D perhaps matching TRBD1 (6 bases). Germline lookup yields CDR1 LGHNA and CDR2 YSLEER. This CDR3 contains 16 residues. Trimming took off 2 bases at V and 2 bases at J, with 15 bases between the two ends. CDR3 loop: CASSQTRGHQNYGYTF. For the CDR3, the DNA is TGCGCCAGCAGCCAAACACGGGGGCATCAGAACTATGGCTACACCTTC.

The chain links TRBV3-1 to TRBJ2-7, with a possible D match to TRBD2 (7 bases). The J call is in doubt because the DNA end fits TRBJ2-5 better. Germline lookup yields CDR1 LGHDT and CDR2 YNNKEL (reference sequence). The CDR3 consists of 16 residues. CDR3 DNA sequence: TGTGCCAGCAGCCAAGGTTTTCGGGGGGCCAGAGAGACCCAGTACTTC. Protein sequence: CASSQGFRGARETQYF.

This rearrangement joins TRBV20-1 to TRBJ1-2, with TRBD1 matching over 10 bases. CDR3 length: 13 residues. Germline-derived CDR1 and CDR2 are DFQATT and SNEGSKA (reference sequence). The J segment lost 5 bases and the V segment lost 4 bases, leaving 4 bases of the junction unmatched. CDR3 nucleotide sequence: TGCAGTGCTATGGACAGGGGGGGTTATGGCTACACCTTC. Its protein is CSAMDRGGYGYTF.

CDR3 nucleotide sequence: TGTGCCACCAGCAGAGAAGGCAGGGAGCAGTTCTTC. It yields the protein CATSREGREQFF. The chain joins TRBV15 to TRBJ2-1; D uncertain. CDR3 size: 12 residues. Trimming took 0 bases from V and 10 from J, leaving 7 bases between them. The germline CDR1 and CDR2 sequences are LNHNV and YYDKDF (reference sequence).

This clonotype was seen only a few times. This chain's CDR3 is CASSAGLSFYEQYF. CDR3 in DNA: TGCGCCAGCAGCGCGGGACTTTCCTTCTACGAGCAGTACTTC. The chain recombines TRBV5-1 with TRBJ2-7; D may be TRBD2 (6 bases). The V and J ends lost 4 bases and 3 bases respectively, with 14 bases between them. The CDR3 has 14 residues. Germline-derived CDR1 and CDR2 are SGHRS and YFSETQ.

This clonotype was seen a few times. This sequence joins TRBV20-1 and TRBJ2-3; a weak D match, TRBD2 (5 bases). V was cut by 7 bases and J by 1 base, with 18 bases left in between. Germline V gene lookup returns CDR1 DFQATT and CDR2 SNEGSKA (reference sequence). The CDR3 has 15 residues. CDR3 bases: TGCAGTGTCAGCGGTGCTGCGCGAGGCACAGATACGCAGTATTTT. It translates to CSVSGAARGTDTQYF.

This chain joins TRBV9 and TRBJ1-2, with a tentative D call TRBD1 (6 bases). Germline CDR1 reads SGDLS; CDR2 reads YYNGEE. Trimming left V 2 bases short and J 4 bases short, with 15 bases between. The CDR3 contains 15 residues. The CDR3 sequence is CASSVGGGGTYGYTF. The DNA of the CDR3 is TGTGCCAGCAGCGTTGGTGGAGGGGGTACCTATGGCTACACCTTC.

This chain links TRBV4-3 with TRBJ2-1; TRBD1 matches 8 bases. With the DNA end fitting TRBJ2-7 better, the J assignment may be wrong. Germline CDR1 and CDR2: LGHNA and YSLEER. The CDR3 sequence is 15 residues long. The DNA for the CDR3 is TGCGCCAGCAGCCAAGAGGGGCAGGGGGCGCGTGAGCAGTACTTC. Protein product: CASSQEGQGAREQYF.

The CDR3, as DNA: TGTGCCAGCACCCACTCTGTGCCGAAGACCCAGTACTTC. Translated: CASTHSVPKTQYF. The chain is built from TRBV7-2 and TRBJ2-5; D uncertain. The CDR3 runs 13 residues. Trimming took off 7 bases at V and 6 bases at J, with 15 bases between the two ends. CDR1 is SGHTA, CDR2 FQGNSA, per germline.

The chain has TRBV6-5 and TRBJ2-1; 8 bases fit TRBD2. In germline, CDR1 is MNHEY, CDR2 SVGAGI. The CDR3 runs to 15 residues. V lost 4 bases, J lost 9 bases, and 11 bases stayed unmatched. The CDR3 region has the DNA TGTGCCAGCAGTTCCTCTGCGGGGGGTATCGGTGAGCAGTTCTTC. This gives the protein CASSSSAGGIGEQFF.

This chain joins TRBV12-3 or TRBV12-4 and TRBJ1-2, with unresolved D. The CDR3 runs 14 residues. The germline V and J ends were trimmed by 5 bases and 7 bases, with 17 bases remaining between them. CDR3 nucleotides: TGTGCCAGCAGTGTAGTGGGATTTCCTATTGGCTACACCTTC. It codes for CASSVVGFPIGYTF.

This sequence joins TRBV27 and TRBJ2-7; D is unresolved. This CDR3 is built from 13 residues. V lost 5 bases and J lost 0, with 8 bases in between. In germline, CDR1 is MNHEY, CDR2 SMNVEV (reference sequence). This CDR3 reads CASSIRASYEQYF. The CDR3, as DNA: TGTGCCAGCAGTATCCGGGCCTCCTACGAGCAGTACTTC.

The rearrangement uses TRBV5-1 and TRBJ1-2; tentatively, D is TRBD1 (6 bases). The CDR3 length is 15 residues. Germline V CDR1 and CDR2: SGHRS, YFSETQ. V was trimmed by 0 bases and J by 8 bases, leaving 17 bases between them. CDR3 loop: CASSLVWDTRAGYTF. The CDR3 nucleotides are TGCGCCAGCAGCTTGGTATGGGACACCAGGGCCGGCTACACCTTC.

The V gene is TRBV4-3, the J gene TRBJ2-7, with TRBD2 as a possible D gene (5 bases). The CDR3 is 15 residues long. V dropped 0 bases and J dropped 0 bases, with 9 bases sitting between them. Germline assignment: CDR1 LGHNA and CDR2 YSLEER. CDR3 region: CASSQEEGLSYEQYF. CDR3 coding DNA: TGCGCCAGCAGCCAAGAAGAGGGCCTCTCCTACGAGCAGTACTTC.

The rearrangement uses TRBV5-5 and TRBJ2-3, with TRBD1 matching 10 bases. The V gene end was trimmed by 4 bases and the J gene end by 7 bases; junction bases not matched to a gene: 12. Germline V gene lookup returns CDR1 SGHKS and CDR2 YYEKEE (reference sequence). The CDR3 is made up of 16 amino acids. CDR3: CASSRAGTGDHNTQYF. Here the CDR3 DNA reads TGTGCCAGCAGCCGTGCAGGGACAGGGGATCACAATACGCAGTATTTT.

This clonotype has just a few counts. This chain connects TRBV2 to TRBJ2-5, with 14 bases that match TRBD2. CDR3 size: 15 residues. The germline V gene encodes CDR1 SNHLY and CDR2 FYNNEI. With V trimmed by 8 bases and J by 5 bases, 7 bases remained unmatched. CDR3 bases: TGTGCCAGCCGACCCCGGACTAGCGGGGGGGAGACCCAGTACTTC. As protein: CASRPRTSGGETQYF.

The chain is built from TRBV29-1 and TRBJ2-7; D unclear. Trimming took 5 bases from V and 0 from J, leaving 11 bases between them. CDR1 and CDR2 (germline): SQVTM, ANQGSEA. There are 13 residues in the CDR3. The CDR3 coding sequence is TGCAGCGTTTGGACCCGCACCTCCTACGAGCAGTACTTC. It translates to CSVWTRTSYEQYF.